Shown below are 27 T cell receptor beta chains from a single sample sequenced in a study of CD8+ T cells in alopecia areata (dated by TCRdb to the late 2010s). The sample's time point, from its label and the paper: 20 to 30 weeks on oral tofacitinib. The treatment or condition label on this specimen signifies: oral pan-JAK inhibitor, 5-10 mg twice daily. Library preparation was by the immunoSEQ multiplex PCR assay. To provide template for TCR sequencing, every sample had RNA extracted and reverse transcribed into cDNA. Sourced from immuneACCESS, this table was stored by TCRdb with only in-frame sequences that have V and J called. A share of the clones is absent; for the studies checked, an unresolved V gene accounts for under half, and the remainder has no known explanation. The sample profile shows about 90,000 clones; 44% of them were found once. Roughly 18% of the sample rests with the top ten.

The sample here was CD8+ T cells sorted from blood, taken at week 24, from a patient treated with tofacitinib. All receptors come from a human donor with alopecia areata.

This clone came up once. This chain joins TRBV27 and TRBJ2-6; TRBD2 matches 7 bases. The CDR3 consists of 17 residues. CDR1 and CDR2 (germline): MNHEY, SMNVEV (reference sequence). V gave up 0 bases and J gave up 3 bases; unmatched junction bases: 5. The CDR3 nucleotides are TGTGCCAGCAGTTTATCGGGGGAGGGGTATGGGGCCAACGTCCTGACTTTC. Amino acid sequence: CASSLSGEGYGANVLTF.

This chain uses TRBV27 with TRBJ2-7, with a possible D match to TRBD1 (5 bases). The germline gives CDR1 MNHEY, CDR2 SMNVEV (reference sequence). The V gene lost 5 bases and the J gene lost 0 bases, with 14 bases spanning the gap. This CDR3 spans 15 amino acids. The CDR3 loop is CASSPSQGSSYEQYF. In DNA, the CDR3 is TGTGCCAGCAGTCCCTCCCAGGGCTCCTCCTACGAGCAGTACTTC.

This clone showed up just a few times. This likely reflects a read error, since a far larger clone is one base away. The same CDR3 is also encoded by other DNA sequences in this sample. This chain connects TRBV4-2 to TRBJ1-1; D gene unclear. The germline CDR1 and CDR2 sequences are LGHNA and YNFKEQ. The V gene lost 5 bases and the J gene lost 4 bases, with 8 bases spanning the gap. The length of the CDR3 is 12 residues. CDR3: CASSFGTTEAFF. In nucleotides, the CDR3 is TGTGCCAGCAGCTTCGGAACCACTGAAGCTTTCTTT.

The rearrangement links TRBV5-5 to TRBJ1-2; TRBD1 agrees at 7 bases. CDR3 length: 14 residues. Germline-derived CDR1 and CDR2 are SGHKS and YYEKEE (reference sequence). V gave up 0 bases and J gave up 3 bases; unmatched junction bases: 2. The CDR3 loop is CASSLDGTDYGYTF. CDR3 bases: TGTGCCAGCAGCTTGGACGGGACAGACTATGGCTACACCTTC.

CDR3 sequence (DNA): TGCAGCGTCCCCGTATCAACTAGCGGGAGGCCGTGGAATGAGCAGTTCTTC. Amino acids: CSVPVSTSGRPWNEQFF. The chain couples TRBV29-1 to TRBJ2-1; TRBD2 matches 12 bases. CDR1 SQVTM and CDR2 ANQGSEA come from the germline V gene. V was pared by 6 bases and J by 7 bases, with 16 bases of the junction left unmatched. There are 17 residues in the CDR3.

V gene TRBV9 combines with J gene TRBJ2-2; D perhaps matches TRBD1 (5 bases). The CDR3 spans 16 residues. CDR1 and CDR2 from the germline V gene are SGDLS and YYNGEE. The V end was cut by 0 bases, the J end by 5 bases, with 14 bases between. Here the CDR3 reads CASSVVKGAKTGELFF. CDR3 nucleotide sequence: TGTGCCAGCAGCGTAGTTAAAGGGGCCAAAACCGGGGAGCTGTTTTTT.

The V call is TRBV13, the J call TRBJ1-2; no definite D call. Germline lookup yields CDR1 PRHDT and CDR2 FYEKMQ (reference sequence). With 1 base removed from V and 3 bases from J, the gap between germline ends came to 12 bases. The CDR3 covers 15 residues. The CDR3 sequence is CASSLASFGDYGYTF. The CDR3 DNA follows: TGTGCCAGCAGCTTAGCGTCTTTTGGAGACTATGGCTACACCTTC.

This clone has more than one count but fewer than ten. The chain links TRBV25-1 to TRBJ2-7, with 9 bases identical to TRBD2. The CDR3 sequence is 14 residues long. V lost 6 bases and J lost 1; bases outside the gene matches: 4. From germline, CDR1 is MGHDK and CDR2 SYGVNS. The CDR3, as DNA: TGTGCCAGCAGCCTAAGCGGGAGGTCCTACGAGCAGTACTTC. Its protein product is CASSLSGRSYEQYF.

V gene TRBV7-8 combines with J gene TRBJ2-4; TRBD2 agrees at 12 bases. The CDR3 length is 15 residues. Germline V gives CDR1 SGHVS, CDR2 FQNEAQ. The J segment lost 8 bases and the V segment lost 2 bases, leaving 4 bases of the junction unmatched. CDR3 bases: TGTGCCAGCAGCTTACCTAGCGGGAGGGAGTACATTCAGTACTTC. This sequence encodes CASSLPSGREYIQYF.

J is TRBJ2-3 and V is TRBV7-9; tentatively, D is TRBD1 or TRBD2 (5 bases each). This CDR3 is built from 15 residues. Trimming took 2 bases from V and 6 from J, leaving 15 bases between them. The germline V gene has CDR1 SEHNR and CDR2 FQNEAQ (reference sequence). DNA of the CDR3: TGTGCCAGCAGCTTACGGGGCCGAGACATGGATACGCAGTATTTT. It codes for CASSLRGRDMDTQYF. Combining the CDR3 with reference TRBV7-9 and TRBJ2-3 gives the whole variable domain DTGVSQNPRHKITKRGQNVTFRCDPISEHNRLYWYRQTLGQGPEFLTYFQNEAQLEKSRLLSDRFSAERPKGSFSTLEIQRTEQGDSAMYLCASSLRGRDMDTQYFGPGTRLTVL.

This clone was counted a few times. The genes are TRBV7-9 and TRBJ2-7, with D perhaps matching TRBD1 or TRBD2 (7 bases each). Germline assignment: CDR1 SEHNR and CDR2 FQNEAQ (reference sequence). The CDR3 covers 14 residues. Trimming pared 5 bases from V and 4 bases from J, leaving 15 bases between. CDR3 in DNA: TGTGCCAGCAGCCCACAGGGGAGGGGGTACGAGCAGTACTTC. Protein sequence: CASSPQGRGYEQYF.

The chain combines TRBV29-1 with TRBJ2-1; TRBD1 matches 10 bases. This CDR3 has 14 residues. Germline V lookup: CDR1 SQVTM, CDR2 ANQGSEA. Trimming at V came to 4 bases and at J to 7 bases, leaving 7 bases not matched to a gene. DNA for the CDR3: TGCAGCGTTGTGGGACAGGGGTCCGTGAATGAGCAGTTCTTC. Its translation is CSVVGQGSVNEQFF.

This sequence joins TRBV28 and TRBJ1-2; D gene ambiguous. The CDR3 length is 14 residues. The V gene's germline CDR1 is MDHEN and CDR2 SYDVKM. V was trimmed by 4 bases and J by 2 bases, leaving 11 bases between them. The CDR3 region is CASSSAVANYGYTF. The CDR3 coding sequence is TGTGCCAGCAGTTCCGCGGTGGCCAACTATGGCTACACCTTC.

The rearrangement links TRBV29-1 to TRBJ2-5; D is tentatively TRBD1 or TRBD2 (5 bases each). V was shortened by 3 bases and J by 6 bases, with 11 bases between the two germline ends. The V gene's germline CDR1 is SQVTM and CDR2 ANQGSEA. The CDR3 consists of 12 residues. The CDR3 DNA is TGCAGCGTTGAGGGGGTAGCTCAGACCCAGTACTTC. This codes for CSVEGVAQTQYF. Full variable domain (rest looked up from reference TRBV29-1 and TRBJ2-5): SAVISQKPSRDICQRGTSLTIQCQVDSQVTMMFWYRQQPGQSLTLIATANQGSEATYESGFVIDKFPISRPNLTFSTLTVSNMSPEDSSIYLCSVEGVAQTQYFGPGTRLLVL.

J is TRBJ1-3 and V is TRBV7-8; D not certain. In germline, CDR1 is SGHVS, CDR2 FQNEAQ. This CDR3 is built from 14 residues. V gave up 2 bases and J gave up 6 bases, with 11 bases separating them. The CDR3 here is CASSLKTAENTIYF. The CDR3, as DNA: TGTGCCAGCAGCTTAAAGACCGCGGAAAACACCATATATTTT.

CDR3 in amino acids: CASSRGLLDTIYF. The CDR3 DNA sequence: TGCGCCAGCAGTCGGGGTCTTTTAGACACCATATATTTT. The gene calls are TRBV23-1 and TRBJ1-3; D is ambiguous. TRBV23-1 counts as an open reading frame of uncertain function. The V end was cut by 4 bases, the J end by 8 bases, with 12 bases between. CDR3 length: 13 residues.

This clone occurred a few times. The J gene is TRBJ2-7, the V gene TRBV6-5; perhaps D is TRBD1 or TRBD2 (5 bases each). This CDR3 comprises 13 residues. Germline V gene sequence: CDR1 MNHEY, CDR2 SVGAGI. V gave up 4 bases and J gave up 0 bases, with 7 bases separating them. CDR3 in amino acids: CASSSGASYEQYF. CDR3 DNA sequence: TGTGCCAGCAGTTCCGGGGCCTCCTACGAGCAGTACTTC.

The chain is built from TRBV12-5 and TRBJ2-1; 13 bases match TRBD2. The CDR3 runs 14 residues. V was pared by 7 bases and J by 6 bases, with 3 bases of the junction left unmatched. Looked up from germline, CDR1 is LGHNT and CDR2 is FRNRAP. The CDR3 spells CASALAGGPNEQFF. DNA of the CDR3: TGTGCTAGTGCACTAGCGGGAGGGCCCAATGAGCAGTTCTTC.

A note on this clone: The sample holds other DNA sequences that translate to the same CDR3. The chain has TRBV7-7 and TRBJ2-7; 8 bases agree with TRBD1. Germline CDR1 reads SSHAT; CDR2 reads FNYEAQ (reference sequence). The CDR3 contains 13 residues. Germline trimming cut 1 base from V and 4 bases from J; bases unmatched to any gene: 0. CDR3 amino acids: CASSLGTGYEQYF. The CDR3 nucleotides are TGTGCCAGCAGCTTAGGGACAGGGTACGAGCAGTACTTC.

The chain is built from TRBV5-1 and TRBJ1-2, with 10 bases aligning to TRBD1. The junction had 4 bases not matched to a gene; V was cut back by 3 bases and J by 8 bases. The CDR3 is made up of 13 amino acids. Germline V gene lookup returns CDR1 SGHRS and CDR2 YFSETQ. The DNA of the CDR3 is TGCGCCAGCAGCTGGGGACAGGGGTACGGCTACACCTTC. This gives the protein CASSWGQGYGYTF.

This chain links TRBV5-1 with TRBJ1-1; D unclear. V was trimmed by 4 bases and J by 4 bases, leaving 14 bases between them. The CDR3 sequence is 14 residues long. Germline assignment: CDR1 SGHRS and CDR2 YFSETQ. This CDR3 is CASSQQPGATEAFF. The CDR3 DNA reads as TGCGCCAGCAGCCAGCAACCGGGAGCCACTGAAGCTTTCTTT.

CDR3 nucleotide sequence: TGCAGCGTCCAAGGATCCTACGAGCAGTACTTC. Translating gives CSVQGSYEQYF. This chain joins TRBV29-1 and TRBJ2-7; unclear D gene. Germline V CDR1 and CDR2: SQVTM, ANQGSEA. The CDR3 runs 11 residues. The V gene lost 6 bases and the J gene lost 1 base, with 7 bases spanning the gap.

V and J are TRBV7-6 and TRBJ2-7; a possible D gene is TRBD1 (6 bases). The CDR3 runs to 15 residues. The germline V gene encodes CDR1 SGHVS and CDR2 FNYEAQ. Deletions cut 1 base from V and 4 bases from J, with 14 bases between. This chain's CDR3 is CASSLGAGTHYEQYF. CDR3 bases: TGTGCCAGCAGCTTAGGGGCCGGGACACATTACGAGCAGTACTTC. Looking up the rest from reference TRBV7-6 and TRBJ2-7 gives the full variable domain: GAGVSQSPRYKVTKRGQDVALRCDPISGHVSLYWYRQALGQGPEFLTYFNYEAQQDKSGLPNDRFSAERPEGSISTLTIQRTEQRDSAMYRCASSLGAGTHYEQYFGPGTRLTVT.

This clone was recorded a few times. The CDR3 nucleotides are TGTGCCAGCAGCGGGGCAGGGTTGGCTTTCTTT. The encoded protein is CASSGAGLAFF. The rearrangement links TRBV7-9 to TRBJ1-1, with a tentative D call TRBD1 (5 bases). V dropped 5 bases and J dropped 11 bases, with 12 bases sitting between them. The CDR3 covers 11 residues. In germline, CDR1 is SEHNR, CDR2 FQNEAQ (reference sequence).

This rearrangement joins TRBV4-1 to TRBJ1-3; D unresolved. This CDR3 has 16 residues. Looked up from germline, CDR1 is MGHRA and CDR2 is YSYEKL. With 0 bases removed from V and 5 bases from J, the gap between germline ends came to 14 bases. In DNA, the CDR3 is TGCGCCAGCAGCCAAGATGGGCCCGAGAGGAGAAACACCATATATTTT. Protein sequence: CASSQDGPERRNTIYF.

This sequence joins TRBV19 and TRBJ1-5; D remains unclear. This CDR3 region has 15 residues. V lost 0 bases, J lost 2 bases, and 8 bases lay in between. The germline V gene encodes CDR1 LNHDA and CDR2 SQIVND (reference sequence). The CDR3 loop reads CASSIDWRGNQPQHF. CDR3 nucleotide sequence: TGTGCCAGTAGTATAGATTGGAGGGGCAATCAGCCCCAGCATTTT.

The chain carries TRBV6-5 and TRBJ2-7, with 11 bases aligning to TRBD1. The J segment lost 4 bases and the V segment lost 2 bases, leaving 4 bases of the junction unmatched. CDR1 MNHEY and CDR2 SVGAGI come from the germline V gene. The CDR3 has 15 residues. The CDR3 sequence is CASSYPGQGVYEQYF. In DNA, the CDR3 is TGTGCCAGCAGTTACCCGGGACAGGGGGTTTACGAGCAGTACTTC.